These 3 T cell receptor beta chains share one sample of origin, sequenced in a study of cytomegalovirus exposure and HLA in healthy donors (dated by TCRdb to the late 2010s). Preparation of the library involved the immunoSEQ multiplex PCR assay. Entries here come from immuneACCESS through TCRdb and include only in-frame sequences with V and J called. Some clones fail to appear in such tables; in the studies checked, an unresolved V gene covers under half of the shortfall, and the cause of the remainder is unknown. This sample has approximately 200,000 clones in its table, and about 81% of those were observed once. The ten largest make up around 1.2% of the sample. Sequencing used PBMCs. These receptors came from a woman in her 30s in good health and CMV-seronegative.

This chain uses TRBV10-3 with TRBJ1-5, with D maybe TRBD1 (5 bases). Germline lookup yields CDR1 ENHRY and CDR2 SYGVKD. Trimming stripped 8 bases from V and 6 bases from J, with 17 bases between. The CDR3 sequence is 14 residues long. The CDR3 coding sequence is TGTGCCATCGGAATCGGAGGGGCCGGTCAGCCCCAGCATTTT. It yields the protein CAIGIGGAGQPQHF.

The chain joins TRBV6-5 to TRBJ2-7, with D tentatively TRBD1 (5 bases). Germline V gene data show CDR1 as MNHEY and CDR2 as SVGAGI. The CDR3 is made up of 13 amino acids. With 2 bases removed from V and 3 bases from J, the gap between germline ends came to 8 bases. CDR3 sequence: CASSYRRGYEQYF. The CDR3 DNA follows: TGTGCCAGCAGTTACAGAAGGGGCTACGAGCAGTACTTC.

The chain links TRBV7-6 to TRBJ2-5, with TRBD2 as a possible D gene (6 bases). Germline loops: CDR1 SGHVS, CDR2 FNYEAQ. CDR3 length equals 13 residues. V shed 3 bases and J shed 3 bases, with 8 bases lying between them. CDR3: CASSFTGEETQYF. In DNA, the CDR3 is TGTGCCAGCAGCTTTACGGGGGAAGAGACCCAGTACTTC.